The entry that follows covers one T cell receptor beta chain sequence. No cognate antigen has been identified for it. The sample holds no much larger clone one base away, and base qualities are not on file. One collaborating source in Seattle enrolled patients during active infection and followed them longitudinally through the course of disease. The collaborating institutions used their own protocols to collect whole blood in K2EDTA tubes. For TCRbeta analysis, collaborators shipped samples in one of three forms: frozen whole blood, isolated PBMCs, or DNA extracted from either of those sample types. The immunoSEQ Assay, a bias-controlled multiplex PCR, was used to amplify TCRbeta CDR3 regions from genomic DNA. The paper's processing steps were these. Nucleated cell counts per sample were estimated from amplification of reference gene primers within the assay. To quantify the absolute abundance of each unique TCRbeta CDR3 rearrangement, sequence reads were collapsed and filtered. For each sample, productive Simpson clonality was calculated by taking the square root of Simpson's diversity index across productive rearrangements. The table comes from immuneACCESS by way of TCRdb, which keeps in-frame sequences with V and J called. Part of the clones is missing from these tables; in studies checked, under half for an unresolved V gene and the rest for unknown reasons. Clone size and V and J calls were adopted from that table, with D and trimming inferred from the DNA. For this sample there are 150,000 or so clones; roughly 86% appear just once. Clones ranked in the top ten supply 0.55% to 0.6% of the sample.

The data originate from a study of blood T cell repertoires in COVID-19 (dated by TCRdb to 2019 to 2021). Broadly, across the study: The collaborator samples originated in the United States, Italy and Spain and spanned the acute and convalescent phases of COVID-19. The prospective study material was composed of cDNA or gDNA derived from T cells, B-cell-depleted T cells, or PBMCs. The dataset comprised deeply sampled blood TCRbeta repertoires from subjects exposed to, actively infected with, or recovered from COVID-19. The repertoires were made available in a free public database intended to serve as a resource for research on the immune response to SARS-CoV-2. The samples were drawn from two sources: the first 160 participants of the ongoing ImmuneRACE study, and over 1,000 subjects contributed by 6 global collaborators. Sample metadata almost always included a de-identified subject ID, COVID-19 status, age in years and sex. Where HLA class I and class II types were available, the types were taken from metadata supplied by the sample provider, not from assay-based typing.

The research as a whole found: How much clinical and demographic metadata was included differed by source and by participant, and the metadata was provided uncurated.

The specimen sequenced was peripheral blood. This receptor was obtained from a man in his sixties with COVID-19, enrolled during active disease.

The DNA is as follows: TGTGCCAGCAGCCGAACCACCGGGACAGGGACCTACGAGCAGTACTTC. Its coded protein is CASSRTTGTGTYEQYF. The chain couples TRBV11-1 to TRBJ2-7; 9 central bases correspond to TRBD1. Clipping removes 5 bases from V and 2 bases from J, with 10 as the unmatched junction base count. In the germline V gene (reference sequence), CDR1 corresponds to SGHAT and CDR2 to FQDESV. There are 16 amino acids in the CDR3, from cysteine to phenylalanine inclusive. Kept here is only the CDR3 DNA, which spans 48 bases and is read in frame from base 1.